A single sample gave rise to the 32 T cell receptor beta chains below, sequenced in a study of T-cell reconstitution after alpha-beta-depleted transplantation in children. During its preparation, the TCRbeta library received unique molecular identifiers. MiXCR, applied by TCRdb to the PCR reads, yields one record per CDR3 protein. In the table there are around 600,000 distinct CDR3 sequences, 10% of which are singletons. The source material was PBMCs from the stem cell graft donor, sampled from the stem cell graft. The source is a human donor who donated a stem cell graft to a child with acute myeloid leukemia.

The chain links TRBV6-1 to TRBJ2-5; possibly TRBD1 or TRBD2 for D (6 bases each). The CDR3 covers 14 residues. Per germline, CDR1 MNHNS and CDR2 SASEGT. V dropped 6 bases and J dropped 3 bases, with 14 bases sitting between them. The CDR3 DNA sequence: TGTGCCAGCAGAAGGGGGGCAGGGGAAGAGACCCAGTACTTC. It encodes CASRRGAGEETQYF.

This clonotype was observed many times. DNA of the CDR3: TGCGCCAGCAGCCAAAGGGGGCAGACAGAAGCTTTCTTT. Its protein is CASSQRGQTEAFF. The V gene is TRBV4-3, the J gene TRBJ1-1; TRBD1 aligns across 7 bases. The CDR3 has 13 amino acids. Germline CDR1 reads LGHNA; CDR2 reads YSLEER. The trim removed 2 bases at V and 8 bases at J, leaving 5 bases unmatched.

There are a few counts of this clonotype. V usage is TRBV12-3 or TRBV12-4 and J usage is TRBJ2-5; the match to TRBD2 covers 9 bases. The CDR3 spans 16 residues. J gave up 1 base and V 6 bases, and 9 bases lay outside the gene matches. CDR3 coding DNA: TGTGCCAGCAGCTTTCGGGGAGCGGGGGGCCAAGAGACCCAGTACTTC. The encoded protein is CASSFRGAGGQETQYF.

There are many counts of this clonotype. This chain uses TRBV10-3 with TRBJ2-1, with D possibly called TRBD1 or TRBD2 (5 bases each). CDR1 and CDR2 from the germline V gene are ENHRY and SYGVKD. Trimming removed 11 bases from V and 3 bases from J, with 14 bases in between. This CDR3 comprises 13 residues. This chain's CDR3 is CAVSGTDYNEQFF. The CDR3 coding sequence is TGTGCCGTCTCCGGGACCGACTACAATGAGCAGTTCTTC.

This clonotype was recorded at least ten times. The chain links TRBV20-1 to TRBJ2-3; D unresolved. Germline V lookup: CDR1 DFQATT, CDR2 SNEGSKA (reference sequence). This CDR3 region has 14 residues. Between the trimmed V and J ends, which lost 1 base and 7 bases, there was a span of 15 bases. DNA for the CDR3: TGCAGTGCTAGAGGTGACCTCTATCTCAATACGCAGTATTTT. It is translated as CSARGDLYLNTQYF.

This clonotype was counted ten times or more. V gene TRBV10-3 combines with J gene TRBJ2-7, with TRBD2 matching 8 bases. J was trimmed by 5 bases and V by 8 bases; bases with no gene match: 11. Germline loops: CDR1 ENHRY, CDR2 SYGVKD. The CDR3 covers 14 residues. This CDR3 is CAIDQSGRGDEQYF. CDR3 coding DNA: TGTGCCATCGATCAAAGCGGGAGAGGCGACGAGCAGTACTTC.

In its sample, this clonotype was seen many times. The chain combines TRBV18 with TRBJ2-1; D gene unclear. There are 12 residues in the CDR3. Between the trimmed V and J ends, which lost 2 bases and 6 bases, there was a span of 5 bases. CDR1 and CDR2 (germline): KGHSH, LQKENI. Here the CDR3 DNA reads TGTGCCAGCTCACCAGCAACCAATGAGCAGTTCTTC. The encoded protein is CASSPATNEQFF. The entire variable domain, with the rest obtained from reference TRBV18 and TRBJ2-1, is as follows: NAGVMQNPRHLVRRRGQEARLRCSPMKGHSHVYWYRQLPEEGLKFMVYLQKENIIDESGMPKERFSAEFPKEGPSILRIQQVVRGDSAAYFCASSPATNEQFFGPGTRLTVL.

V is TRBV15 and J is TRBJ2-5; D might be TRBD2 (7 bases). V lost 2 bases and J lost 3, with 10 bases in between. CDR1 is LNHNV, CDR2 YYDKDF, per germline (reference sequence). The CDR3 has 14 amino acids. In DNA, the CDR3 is TGTGCCACCAGCAGAACAGGGAGGGAAGAGACCCAGTACTTC. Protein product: CATSRTGREETQYF.

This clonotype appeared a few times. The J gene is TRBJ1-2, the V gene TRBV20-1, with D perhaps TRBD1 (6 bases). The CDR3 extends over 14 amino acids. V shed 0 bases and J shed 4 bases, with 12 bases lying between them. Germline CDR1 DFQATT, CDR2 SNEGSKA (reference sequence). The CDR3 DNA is TGCAGTGCTAGAGAAGGGGGGACCAGCTATGGCTACACCTTC. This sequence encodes CSAREGGTSYGYTF.

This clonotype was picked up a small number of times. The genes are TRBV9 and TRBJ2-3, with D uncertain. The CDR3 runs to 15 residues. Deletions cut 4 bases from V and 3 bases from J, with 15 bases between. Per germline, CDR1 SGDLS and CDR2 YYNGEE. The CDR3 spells CASSPPGFGTDTQYF. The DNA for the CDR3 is TGTGCCAGCAGCCCCCCCGGGTTCGGGACAGATACGCAGTATTTT.

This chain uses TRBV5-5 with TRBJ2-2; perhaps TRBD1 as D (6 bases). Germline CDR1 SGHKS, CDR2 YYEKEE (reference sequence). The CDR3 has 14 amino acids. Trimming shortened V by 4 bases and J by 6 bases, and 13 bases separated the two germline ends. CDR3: CASSTTGIAGELFF. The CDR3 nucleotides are TGTGCCAGCAGCACAACAGGGATAGCCGGGGAGCTGTTTTTT.

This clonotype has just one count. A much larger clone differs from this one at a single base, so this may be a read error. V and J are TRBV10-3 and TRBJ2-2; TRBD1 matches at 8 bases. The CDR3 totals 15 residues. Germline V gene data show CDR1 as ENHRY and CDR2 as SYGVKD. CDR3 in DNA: TGTGCCATCAGTCCGGGACAGGTGGGAACCGGGGAGCCGTTTTTT. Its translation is CAISPGQVGTGEPFF.

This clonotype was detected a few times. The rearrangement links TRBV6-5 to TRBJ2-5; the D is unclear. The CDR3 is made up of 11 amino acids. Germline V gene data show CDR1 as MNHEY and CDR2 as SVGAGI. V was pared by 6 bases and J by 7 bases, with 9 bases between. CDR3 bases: TGTGCCAGCAGCGCACGCCTGACCCAGTACTTC. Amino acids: CASSARLTQYF.

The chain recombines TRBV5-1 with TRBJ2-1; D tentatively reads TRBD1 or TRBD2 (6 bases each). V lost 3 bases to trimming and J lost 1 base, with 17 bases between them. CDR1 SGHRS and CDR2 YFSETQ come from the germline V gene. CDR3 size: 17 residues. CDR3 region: CASSWGAGAISYNEQFF. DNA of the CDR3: TGCGCCAGCAGCTGGGGGGCAGGAGCCATTTCCTACAATGAGCAGTTCTTC.

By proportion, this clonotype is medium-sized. The CDR3 loop is CASSLAGVETQYF. Written as DNA, the CDR3 is TGTGCCAGCAGTTTAGCAGGGGTAGAGACCCAGTACTTC. The J gene is TRBJ2-5, the V gene TRBV12-3 or TRBV12-4, with a tentative D call TRBD1 (5 bases). The CDR3 has 13 amino acids. V lost 0 bases to trimming and J lost 4 bases, with 6 bases between them.

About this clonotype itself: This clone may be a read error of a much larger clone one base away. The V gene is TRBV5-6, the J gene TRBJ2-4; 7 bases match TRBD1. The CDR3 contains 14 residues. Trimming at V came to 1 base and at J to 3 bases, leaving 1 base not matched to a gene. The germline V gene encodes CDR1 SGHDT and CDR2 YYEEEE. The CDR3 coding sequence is TGTGCCAGCAGCTTGCGGGACAGCAAAAACATTCAGTACTTC. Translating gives CASSLRDSKNIQYF.

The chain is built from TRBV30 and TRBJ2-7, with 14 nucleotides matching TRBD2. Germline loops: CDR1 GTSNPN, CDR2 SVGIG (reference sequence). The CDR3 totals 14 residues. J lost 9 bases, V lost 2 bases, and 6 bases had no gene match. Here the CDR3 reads CAWSQGLAGVGQYF. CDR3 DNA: TGTGCCTGGAGTCAGGGACTAGCGGGAGTCGGGCAGTACTTC.

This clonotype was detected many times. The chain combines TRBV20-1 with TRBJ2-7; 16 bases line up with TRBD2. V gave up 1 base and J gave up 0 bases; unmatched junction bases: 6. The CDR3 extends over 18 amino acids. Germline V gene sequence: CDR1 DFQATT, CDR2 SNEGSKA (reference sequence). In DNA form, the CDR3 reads TGCAGTGCTAGAGTCCTCGGGACTAGCGGGAGGGCCTCCTACGAGCAGTACTTC. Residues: CSARVLGTSGRASYEQYF.

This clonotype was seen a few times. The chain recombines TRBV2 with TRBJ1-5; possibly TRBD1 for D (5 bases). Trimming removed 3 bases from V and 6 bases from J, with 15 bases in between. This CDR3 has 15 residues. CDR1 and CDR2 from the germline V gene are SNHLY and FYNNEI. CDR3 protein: CASSEGPKGAQPQHF. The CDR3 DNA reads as TGTGCCAGCAGTGAGGGGCCCAAGGGTGCTCAGCCCCAGCATTTT.

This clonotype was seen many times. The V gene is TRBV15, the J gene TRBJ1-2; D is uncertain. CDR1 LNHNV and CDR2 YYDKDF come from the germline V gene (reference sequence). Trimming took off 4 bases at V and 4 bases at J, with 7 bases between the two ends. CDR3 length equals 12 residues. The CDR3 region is CATSNGLYGYTF. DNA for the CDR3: TGTGCCACCAGCAATGGCCTCTATGGCTACACCTTC.

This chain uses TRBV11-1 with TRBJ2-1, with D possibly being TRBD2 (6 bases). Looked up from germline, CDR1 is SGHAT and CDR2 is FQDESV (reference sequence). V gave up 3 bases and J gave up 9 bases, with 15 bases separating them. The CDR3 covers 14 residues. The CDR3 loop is CASSFGGAGAEQFF. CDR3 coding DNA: TGTGCCAGCAGCTTTGGCGGGGCCGGGGCTGAGCAGTTCTTC.

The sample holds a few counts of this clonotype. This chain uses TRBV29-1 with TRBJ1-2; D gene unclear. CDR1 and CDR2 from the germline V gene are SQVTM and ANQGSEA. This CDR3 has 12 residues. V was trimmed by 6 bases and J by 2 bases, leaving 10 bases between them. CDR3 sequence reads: CSVSPRNYGYTF. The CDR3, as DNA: TGCAGCGTCTCTCCCAGGAACTATGGCTACACCTTC.

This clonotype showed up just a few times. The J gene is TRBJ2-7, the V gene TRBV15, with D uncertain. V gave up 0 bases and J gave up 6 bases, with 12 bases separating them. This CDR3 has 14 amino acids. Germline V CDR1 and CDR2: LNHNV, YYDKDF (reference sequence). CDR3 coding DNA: TGTGCCACCAGCAGAGATCGGGTAGCCGGCGAGCAGTACTTC. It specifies CATSRDRVAGEQYF.

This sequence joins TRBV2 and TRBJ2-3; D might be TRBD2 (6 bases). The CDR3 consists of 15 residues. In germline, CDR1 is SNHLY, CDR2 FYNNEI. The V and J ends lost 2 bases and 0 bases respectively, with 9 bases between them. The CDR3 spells CASSEREVSTDTQYF. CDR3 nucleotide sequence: TGTGCCAGCAGTGAAAGGGAGGTTAGCACAGATACGCAGTATTTT.

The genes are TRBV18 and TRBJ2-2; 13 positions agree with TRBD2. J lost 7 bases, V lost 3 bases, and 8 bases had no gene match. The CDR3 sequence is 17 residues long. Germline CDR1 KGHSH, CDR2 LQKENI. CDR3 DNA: TGTGCCAGCTCACCTCGGACTAGCGGGAGTATTGACGGGGAGCTGTTTTTT. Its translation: CASSPRTSGSIDGELFF.

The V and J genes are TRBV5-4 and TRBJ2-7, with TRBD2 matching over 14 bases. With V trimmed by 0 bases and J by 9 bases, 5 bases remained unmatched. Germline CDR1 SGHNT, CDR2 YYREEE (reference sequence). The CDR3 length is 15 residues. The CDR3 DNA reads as TGTGCCAGCAGCTTGGCCGGGACTAGCGGGAGAGGGCAGTACTTC. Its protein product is CASSLAGTSGRGQYF.

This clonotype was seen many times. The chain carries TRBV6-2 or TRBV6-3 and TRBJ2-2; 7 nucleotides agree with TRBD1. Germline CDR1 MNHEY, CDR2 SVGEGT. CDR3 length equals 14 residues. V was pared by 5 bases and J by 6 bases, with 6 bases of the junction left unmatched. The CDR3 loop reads CASSRDSSPGELFF. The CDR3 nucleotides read TGTGCCAGCAGTCGGGACAGCTCGCCCGGGGAGCTGTTTTTT.

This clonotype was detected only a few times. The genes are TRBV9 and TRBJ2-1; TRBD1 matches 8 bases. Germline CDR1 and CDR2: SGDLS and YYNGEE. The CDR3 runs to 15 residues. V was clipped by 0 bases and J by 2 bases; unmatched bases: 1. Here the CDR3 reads CASSVVQGAYNEQFF. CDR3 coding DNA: TGTGCCAGCAGCGTAGTACAGGGGGCCTACAATGAGCAGTTCTTC.

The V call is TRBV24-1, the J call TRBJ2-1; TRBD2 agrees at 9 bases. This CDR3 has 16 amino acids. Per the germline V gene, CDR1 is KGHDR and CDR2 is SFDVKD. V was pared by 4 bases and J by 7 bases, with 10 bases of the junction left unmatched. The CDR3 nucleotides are TGTGCCACCAGTGACCGAGCGGGAGGAAGTTTAAATGAGCAGTTCTTC. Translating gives CATSDRAGGSLNEQFF.

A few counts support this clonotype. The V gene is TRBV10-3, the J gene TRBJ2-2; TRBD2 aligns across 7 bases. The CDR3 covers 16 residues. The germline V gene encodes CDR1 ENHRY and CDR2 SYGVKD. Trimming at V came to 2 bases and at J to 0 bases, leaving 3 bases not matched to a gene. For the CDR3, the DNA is TGTGCCATCAGTGAGGGTAGCGGGTCGAACACCGGGGAGCTGTTTTTT. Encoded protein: CAISEGSGSNTGELFF.

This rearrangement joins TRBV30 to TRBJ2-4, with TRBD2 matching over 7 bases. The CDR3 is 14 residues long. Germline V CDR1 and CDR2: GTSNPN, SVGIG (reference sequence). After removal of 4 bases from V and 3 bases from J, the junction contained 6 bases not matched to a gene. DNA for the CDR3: TGTGCCTGGACGGGAGGAGGGCTCAAAAACATTCAGTACTTC. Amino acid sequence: CAWTGGGLKNIQYF.

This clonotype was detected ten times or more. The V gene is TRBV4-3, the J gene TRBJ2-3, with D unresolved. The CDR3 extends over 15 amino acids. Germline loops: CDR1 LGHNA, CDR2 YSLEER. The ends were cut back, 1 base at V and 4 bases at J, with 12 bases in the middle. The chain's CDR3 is CASSQAVGLADTQYF. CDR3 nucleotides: TGCGCCAGCAGCCAAGCGGTAGGGTTAGCAGATACGCAGTATTTT.